The next 25 T cell receptor beta chains were all read from a single sample in a study of shared clonotypes between healthy human individuals. TCRdb's table, derived via immunoSEQ multiplex PCR, lists solely in-frame clones and lacks some. The sample shows 950,000 to 1,100,000 clones, 75% to 85% of them seen only once. Source material: memory CD4+ T cells from PBMCs. Documented subset: CD45RA-negative fraction. Every receptor here comes from a man aged 18 to 29 in good health. Some clones in this sample may be carry-over from other donors' samples.

The chain is built from TRBV29-1 and TRBJ1-5; weak D call: TRBD1 (5 bases). This CDR3 is built from 13 residues. Between the trimmed V and J ends, which lost 7 bases and 9 bases, there was a span of 19 bases. Germline V gives CDR1 SQVTM, CDR2 ANQGSEA. The CDR3 DNA sequence: TGCAGCGCTGGTACACAGAAAGACAGGCCCCAGCATTTT. It codes for CSAGTQKDRPQHF.

The rearrangement uses TRBV28 and TRBJ2-7, with D perhaps matching TRBD2 (6 bases). Trimming left V 7 bases short and J 2 bases short, with 18 bases between. The CDR3 runs to 15 residues. Per germline, CDR1 MDHEN and CDR2 SYDVKM. DNA of the CDR3: TGTGCCAGCACGGGCAGTGGGACTCCAACCTACGAGCAGTACTTC. This sequence encodes CASTGSGTPTYEQYF.

This clone was observed a single time. The chain employs TRBV7-2 and TRBJ2-3, with 10 bases fitting TRBD2. The ends lost 7 bases at V and 5 bases at J; junction bases unmatched: 9. Per the germline V gene, CDR1 is SGHTA and CDR2 is FQGNSA. This CDR3 has 15 residues. The CDR3 here is CASTLSGRGGDTQYF. CDR3 sequence (DNA): TGTGCCAGCACCCTAAGCGGGAGGGGAGGAGATACGCAGTATTTT.

CDR3 in DNA: TGTGCCAGCAGCGCCCTTGGTGGGAACACAGATACGCAGTATTTT. This codes for CASSALGGNTDTQYF. The chain recombines TRBV7-9 with TRBJ2-3; no definite D call. The CDR3 has 15 residues. Trimming took off 5 bases at V and 2 bases at J, with 14 bases between the two ends. In germline, CDR1 is SEHNR, CDR2 FQNEAQ (reference sequence).

The V gene is TRBV19, the J gene TRBJ2-1; TRBD2 aligns across 8 bases. This CDR3 has 14 amino acids. After removal of 7 bases from V and 3 bases from J, the junction contained 5 bases not matched to a gene. Germline CDR1 is LNHDA and CDR2 is SQIVND (reference sequence). This CDR3 reads CASTEREIYNEQFF. Here the CDR3 DNA reads TGTGCCAGTACGGAGCGGGAGATCTACAATGAGCAGTTCTTC.

This clone appeared many times. The chain joins TRBV6-1 to TRBJ1-6; D is ambiguous. Germline-derived CDR1 and CDR2 are MNHNS and SASEGT. CDR3 length equals 18 residues. The germline V and J ends were trimmed by 2 bases and 3 bases, with 17 bases remaining between them. The CDR3 is CASSEMVGGFRYNSPLHF. The CDR3 bases are TGTGCCAGCAGTGAAATGGTTGGAGGCTTCCGCTATAATTCACCCCTCCACTTT.

This sequence joins TRBV28 and TRBJ2-7; 8 bases match TRBD2. The V gene's germline CDR1 is MDHEN and CDR2 SYDVKM. V lost 6 bases, J lost 6 bases, and 13 bases stayed unmatched. The CDR3 is made up of 15 amino acids. CDR3 in amino acids: CASRPSGSSGLEQYF. The CDR3 DNA sequence: TGTGCCAGCAGGCCTAGCGGGTCATCGGGGCTCGAGCAGTACTTC.

This clone came up once. The genes are TRBV7-8 and TRBJ1-4, with no clear D. The CDR3 length is 16 residues. Trimming cost V 4 bases and J 8 bases, with 20 bases left between them. Looked up from germline, CDR1 is SGHVS and CDR2 is FQNEAQ. CDR3 region: CASSSYRLGFREKLFF. CDR3 nucleotide sequence: TGTGCCAGCAGCTCCTACCGCCTGGGGTTCCGAGAAAAACTGTTTTTT. Full variable domain (missing parts from reference TRBV7-8 and TRBJ1-4): GAGVSQSPRYKVAKRGQDVALRCDPISGHVSLFWYQQALGQGPEFLTYFQNEAQLDKSGLPSDRFFAERPEGSVSTLKIQRTQQEDSAVYLCASSSYRLGFREKLFFGSGTQLSVL.

The V call is TRBV28, the J call TRBJ2-1; TRBD2 matches 8 bases. V lost 5 bases, J lost 9 bases, and 12 bases stayed unmatched. The CDR3 contains 15 residues. Germline V gives CDR1 MDHEN, CDR2 SYDVKM. CDR3 protein: CASSAAGDMVGEQFF. DNA of the CDR3: TGTGCCAGCAGTGCAGCGGGAGATATGGTGGGTGAGCAGTTCTTC.

With respect to this clone: The same CDR3 is also encoded by other DNA sequences in this sample. V and J are TRBV28 and TRBJ2-7, with D hard to call. The CDR3 runs to 12 residues. The germline CDR1 and CDR2 sequences are MDHEN and SYDVKM. The ends were cut back, 5 bases at V and 5 bases at J, with 10 bases in the middle. CDR3 amino acids: CASSPRLHEQYF. In nucleotides, the CDR3 is TGTGCCAGCAGTCCCCGGTTGCACGAGCAGTACTTC.

A few counts support this clone. The chain has TRBV30 and TRBJ1-1; D is unclear. The CDR3 loop spans 13 amino acids. CDR1 GTSNPN and CDR2 SVGIG come from the germline V gene (reference sequence). V lost 2 bases to trimming and J lost 1 base, with 8 bases between them. CDR3 protein: CAWSWQANTEAFF. CDR3 nucleotides: TGTGCCTGGAGTTGGCAGGCGAACACTGAAGCTTTCTTT.

The V and J genes are TRBV7-3 and TRBJ2-1; D gene ambiguous. Trimming cost V 3 bases and J 6 bases, with 15 bases left between them. The germline V gene encodes CDR1 SGHTA and CDR2 FQGTGA. The CDR3 length is 15 residues. The CDR3, as DNA: TGTGCCAGCAGCTTTTCGTTCCAGATCGGCAATGAGCAGTTCTTC. Translating it yields CASSFSFQIGNEQFF.

This chain links TRBV7-6 with TRBJ1-5; possibly TRBD1 for D (6 bases). The CDR3 totals 13 residues. Germline V CDR1 and CDR2: SGHVS, FNYEAQ. V was trimmed by 5 bases and J by 6 bases, leaving 11 bases between them. The CDR3 DNA sequence: TGTGCCAGCAGCCCGGGACAAACTCAGCCCCAGCATTTT. Its translation is CASSPGQTQPQHF. Based on the CDR3 plus reference TRBV7-6 and TRBJ1-5, the full variable domain is GAGVSQSPRYKVTKRGQDVALRCDPISGHVSLYWYRQALGQGPEFLTYFNYEAQQDKSGLPNDRFSAERPEGSISTLTIQRTEQRDSAMYRCASSPGQTQPQHFGDGTRLSIL.

This rearrangement joins TRBV4-3 to TRBJ1-1; D unclear. Per the germline V gene, CDR1 is LGHNA and CDR2 is YSLEER. The CDR3 loop spans 16 amino acids. V was trimmed by 0 bases and J by 1 base, leaving 12 bases between them. The chain's CDR3 is CASSQDQRGGNTEAFF. CDR3 DNA sequence: TGCGCCAGCAGCCAAGATCAACGGGGAGGGAACACTGAAGCTTTCTTT.

This clone came up a few times. The rearrangement uses TRBV2 and TRBJ1-1; the match to TRBD1 covers 8 bases. From germline, CDR1 is SNHLY and CDR2 FYNNEI. The V and J ends lost 6 bases and 7 bases, in that order; junction bases with no gene match: 7. The CDR3 runs 13 residues. CDR3 nucleotides: TGTGCCAGCAGAAGGACAGGGCTCAGTGAAGCTTTCTTT. Protein sequence: CASRRTGLSEAFF.

CDR3 sequence: CASSPPGQESYEQYF. The CDR3 nucleotides are TGTGCCAGCAGCCCGCCGGGACAGGAATCCTACGAGCAGTACTTC. This chain connects TRBV28 to TRBJ2-7, with TRBD1 identical over 8 bases. Germline V gives CDR1 MDHEN, CDR2 SYDVKM. The V segment lost 6 bases and the J segment 1 base; nucleotides outside the gene matches: 8. This CDR3 is 15 amino acids long.

The chain couples TRBV9 to TRBJ2-2, with D possibly being TRBD2 (5 bases). CDR3 length: 15 residues. Deletions cut 0 bases from V and 7 bases from J, with 13 bases between. In germline, CDR1 is SGDLS, CDR2 YYNGEE. Written as DNA, the CDR3 is TGTGCCAGCAGCGTAGCCGCTGAGGGTTTCGGGGAGCTGTTTTTT. It codes for CASSVAAEGFGELFF.

The table lists this clone with a few counts. This chain connects TRBV4-1 to TRBJ1-4, with D unresolved. The length of the CDR3 is 15 residues. CDR1 is MGHRA and CDR2 is YSYEKL in the germline V gene. Trimming removed 3 bases at V and 1 base at J, with 9 bases between. In DNA form, the CDR3 reads TGCGCCAGCAGCCAGGAAGGAGAAACTAATGAAAAACTGTTTTTT. Residues: CASSQEGETNEKLFF.

V usage is TRBV7-9 and J usage is TRBJ1-2, with D maybe TRBD1 (5 bases). The CDR3 consists of 14 residues. The V gene lost 1 base and the J gene lost 8 bases, with 14 bases spanning the gap. Germline V gene lookup returns CDR1 SEHNR and CDR2 FQNEAQ (reference sequence). DNA of the CDR3: TGTGCCAGCAGCTTAGTCGTCGGCAGGGACGGCTACACCTTC. Amino acids: CASSLVVGRDGYTF.

V usage is TRBV5-1 and J usage is TRBJ1-1; D ambiguous. Between the trimmed V and J ends, which lost 6 bases and 1 base, there was a span of 10 bases. CDR3 length equals 13 residues. Germline assignment: CDR1 SGHRS and CDR2 YFSETQ. CDR3 nucleotide sequence: TGCGCCAGCAAGCTCGCCCCGAACACTGAAGCTTTCTTT. This gives the protein CASKLAPNTEAFF.

The V call is TRBV7-2, the J call TRBJ2-3, with TRBD2 matching 8 bases. The V gene end was trimmed by 3 bases and the J gene end by 6 bases; junction bases not matched to a gene: 5. Germline CDR1 reads SGHTA; CDR2 reads FQGNSA. The length of the CDR3 is 14 residues. This CDR3 reads CASSLREVRDTQYF. The CDR3 DNA reads as TGTGCCAGCAGCTTGCGGGAGGTCAGGGATACGCAGTATTTT.

This clone appeared once. The V gene is TRBV28, the J gene TRBJ2-6; no clear D gene. Trimming cost V 7 bases and J 0 bases, with 7 bases left between them. The germline gives CDR1 MDHEN, CDR2 SYDVKM. The CDR3 runs 14 residues. In DNA form, the CDR3 reads TGTGCCAGCACCCTATCCTCTGGGGCCAACGTCCTGACTTTC. This sequence encodes CASTLSSGANVLTF.

The rearrangement joins TRBV28 to TRBJ2-7, with a tentative D call TRBD1 (5 bases). V was pared by 10 bases and J by 4 bases, with 8 bases between. CDR1 and CDR2 from the germline V gene are MDHEN and SYDVKM. This CDR3 contains 10 residues. The CDR3 coding sequence is TGTGCCACCAGGGAATACGAGCAGTACTTC. Protein product: CATREYEQYF. The full variable domain, completed using reference TRBV28 and TRBJ2-7, is DVKVTQSSRYLVKRTGEKVFLECVQDMDHENMFWYRQDPGLGLRLIYFSYDVKMKEKGDIPEGYSVSREKKERFSLILESASTNQTSMYLCATREYEQYFGPGTRLTVT.

This clone was seen a few times. The V gene is TRBV11-2, the J gene TRBJ2-7; D is ambiguous. Looked up from germline, CDR1 is SGHAT and CDR2 is FQNNGV. The CDR3 totals 12 residues. V lost 5 bases and J lost 5, with 10 bases in between. The CDR3 region has the DNA TGTGCCAGCAGCCAGTCGAGCAACGAGCAGTACTTC. Protein: CASSQSSNEQYF.

The chain combines TRBV5-4 with TRBJ1-2; D perhaps matches TRBD1 (6 bases). Germline V gene data show CDR1 as SGHNT and CDR2 as YYREEE (reference sequence). Trimming cost V 3 bases and J 6 bases, with 18 bases left between them. This CDR3 spans 15 amino acids. CDR3 residues: CASSSTSTGADGYTF. In nucleotides, the CDR3 is TGTGCCAGCAGCTCAACTTCGACAGGAGCCGATGGCTACACCTTC.